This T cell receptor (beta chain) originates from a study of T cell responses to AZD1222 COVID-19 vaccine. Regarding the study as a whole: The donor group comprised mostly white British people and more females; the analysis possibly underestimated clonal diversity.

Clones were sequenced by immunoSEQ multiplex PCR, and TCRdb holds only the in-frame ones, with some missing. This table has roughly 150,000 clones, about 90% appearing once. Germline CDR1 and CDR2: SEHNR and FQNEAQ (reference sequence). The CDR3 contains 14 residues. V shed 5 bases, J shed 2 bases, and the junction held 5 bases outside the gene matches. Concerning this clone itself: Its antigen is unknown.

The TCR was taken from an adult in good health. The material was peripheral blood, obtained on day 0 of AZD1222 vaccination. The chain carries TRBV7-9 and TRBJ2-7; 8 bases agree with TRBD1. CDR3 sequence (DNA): TGTGCCAGCAGCCCGTGGACAGGGACCTACGAGCAGTACTTC. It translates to CASSPWTGTYEQYF.